This T cell receptor beta chain was profiled in a study of OX40 agonist ivuxolimab in advanced cancers. TCRdb's copy holds only in-frame clones and misses some; the assay was immunoSEQ multiplex PCR. Of more than 65,000 clones listed, about 94% are singletons. CDR1 and CDR2 from the germline V gene are SEHNR and FQNEAQ (reference sequence). Trimming at V came to 1 base and at J to 1 base, leaving 3 bases not matched to a gene. This CDR3 comprises 15 residues. Points from the study as a whole: Among patients with partial responses at 0.1-3.0 mg/kg, clonal expansion was among the lowest.

This clone was seen just once. Its antigen remains unknown. Material: CD4+ or CD8+ T cells sorted from blood, obtained in a trial of the OX40 agonist ivuxolimab. The source of this sequence is an adult with an advanced solid tumor such as melanoma, head and neck, liver or kidney cancer. The rearrangement links TRBV7-9 to TRBJ1-1; 7 bases agree with TRBD1. CDR3 in DNA: TGTGCCAGCAGCTTAGGAAGGGGGCCGAACACTGAAGCTTTCTTT. It translates to CASSLGRGPNTEAFF.